A selection of T cell receptor beta chains follows, all from one sample in a study of T cell repertoires in cytomegalovirus infection. Via MiXCR, TCRdb re-called the reads, giving one row per CDR3 protein. The table lists fewer than 250,000 distinct CDR3 sequences, 9% to 15% of them singletons. Sequenced input: PBMCs. The receptors here all came from a human donor in good health (CMV status not recorded). Some clones in this sample may be carry-over from other donors' samples. Each CDR3 is given with its conserved first and last residue. The D gene is left open where the match is weak. Clone size is shown for a subset of rows, as once, few, many or a class of expanded clone.

clone_size d_call j_call v_call cdr3_nt cdr3_aa
. TRBD1 TRBJ1-2 TRBV3-1 TGTGCCAGCAGCCCACTGGTGACAGGGGGTGGCTATGGCTACACCTTC CASSPLVTGGGYGYTF
many TRBD1 TRBJ2-7 TRBV7-2 TGTGCCAGCAGCTTGACAGGGCTGAACTCCTACGAGCAGTACTTC CASSLTGLNSYEQYF
few . TRBJ1-3 TRBV19 TGTGCCAGTAGCCCCTATCGGGACCTAGGGGGAAACACCATATATTTT CASSPYRDLGGNTIYF
. . TRBJ1-5 TRBV7-9 TGTGCCAGCAGCCGGACAGAGCAGCCCCAGCATTTT CASSRTEQPQHF
many . TRBJ2-7 TRBV7-2 TGTGCCAGCAGCTCCGGACGGATCTACGAGCAGTACTTC CASSSGRIYEQYF
. . TRBJ2-6 TRBV5-4 TGTGCCAGCAGCTTGGAGGCGGCCTCCTCTGGGGCCAACGTCCTGACTTTC CASSLEAASSGANVLTF
many TRBD2 TRBJ2-3 TRBV7-3 TGTGCCAGCAGCTTAGCGGGGGGGCGTGGAGATACGCAGTATTTT CASSLAGGRGDTQYF
many TRBD2 TRBJ2-3 TRBV7-3 TGTGCCAGCAGCCCCACCGGACTAGCGGGGGGCCCAGATACGCAGTATTTT CASSPTGLAGGPDTQYF
. . TRBJ2-2 TRBV4-3 TGCGCCAGCAGCCAAGACGGTGTCGGGGACACCGGGGAGCTGTTTTTT CASSQDGVGDTGELFF
many . TRBJ1-6 TRBV7-2 TGTGCCAGCAGCTTAGTTCCGGCAGGAGAGGGGCCACCCCTCCACTTT CASSLVPAGEGPPLHF
few TRBD2 TRBJ2-5 TRBV20-1 TGCAGTGCAGCATTTAGCGGGATTCAAGAGACCCAGTACTTC CSAAFSGIQETQYF
. . TRBJ2-4 TRBV29-1 TGCAGCGTTGAACTAGCCAAAAACATTCAGTACTTC CSVELAKNIQYF
. TRBD2 TRBJ2-3 TRBV20-1 TGCAGTGCCGGAGAGGCGGCTAGCGGGGACCGGGGGCAGTATTTT CSAGEAASGDRGQYF
. TRBD1 TRBJ2-5 TRBV25-1 TGTGCCAGCAGCCTCAACAGGGGAGCTGGGGAGACCCAGTACTTC CASSLNRGAGETQYF
. . TRBJ2-7 TRBV7-2 TGTGCCAGCAGCCAAAGGGGCGGGGGCCTTTACGAGCAGTACTTC CASSQRGGGLYEQYF
many . TRBJ2-7 TRBV7-2 TGTGCCAGCACAAGCGAAGCTGGCAGGACGCCCATTCGCGAGCAGTACTTC CASTSEAGRTPIREQYF
few TRBD1 TRBJ2-7 TRBV24-1 TGTGCCGTACCGTACAGGGGTACCTACGAGCAGTACTTC CAVPYRGTYEQYF
few TRBD2 TRBJ2-2 TRBV5-4 TGTGCCAGCAGAGGACTAGCGGGAGATGTATCCAACACCGGGGAGCTGTTTTTT CASRGLAGDVSNTGELFF
. TRBD1 TRBJ2-7 TRBV7-4 TGTGCCAGCAGCTTTTTGACAGGGGGGTCCTACGAGCAGTACTTC CASSFLTGGSYEQYF
. . TRBJ1-1 TRBV19 TGTGCCAGTAGACCCCCAGGCATGAACACTGAAGCTTTCTTT CASRPPGMNTEAFF
few TRBD2 TRBJ2-1 TRBV4-3 TGCGCCAGCAGCCAAGTTCTAGCGGGAAATGAGCAGTTCTTC CASSQVLAGNEQFF
many . TRBJ2-5 TRBV6-2/TRBV6-3 TGTGCCAGCAGTCCACCCCGGAGAGGCGGAAGAGAGGCCCAGTACTTC CASSPPRRGGREAQYF
few TRBD2 TRBJ2-5 TRBV29-1 TGCAGCGTTTCCGGGGGGGCCGGGGAGACCCAGTACTTC CSVSGGAGETQYF
few . TRBJ2-3 TRBV28 TGTGCCAGCAGGACCCCGGGGCCTAAAGATACGCAGTATTTT CASRTPGPKDTQYF
many . TRBJ2-1 TRBV6-2/TRBV6-3 TGTGCCAGCAGTTCCCGGACGGTGTACAATGAGCAGTTCTTC CASSSRTVYNEQFF
many . TRBJ1-5 TRBV7-8 TGTGCCAGCAGCCTAGCCGGGGCTAGCAATCAGCCCCAGCATTTT CASSLAGASNQPQHF
many . TRBJ2-7 TRBV28 TGTGCCAGCACAGGGAAAGTCTACGAGCAGTACTTC CASTGKVYEQYF
. . TRBJ1-1 TRBV6-2/TRBV6-3 TGTGCCAGCAGTTTGTCAGGGGAGGGTGAAGCTTTCTTT CASSLSGEGEAFF
. TRBD2 TRBJ2-1 TRBV6-8 TGTGCCACCCAGGTAGCGGGAGTGAATGAGCAGTTCTTC CATQVAGVNEQFF
few . TRBJ1-1 TRBV6-2/TRBV6-3 TGTGCCAGCAGGCCCACGGGGGTGGCTGAAGCTTTCTTT CASRPTGVAEAFF
many TRBD1 TRBJ2-7 TRBV28 TGTGCCAGCACCCCCGACAGGGGGCTAAACGAGCAGTACTTC CASTPDRGLNEQYF
few . TRBJ2-7 TRBV5-1 TGCGCCAGCAGCTCTGGCGGGGCCAGCGGCGAGCAGTACTTC CASSSGGASGEQYF
many . TRBJ1-2 TRBV19 TGTGCCAGTAGTATAGTGGGAGACTCTAACTATGGCTACACCTTC CASSIVGDSNYGYTF
. TRBD1 TRBJ2-3 TRBV24-1 TGTGCCACCAGTGGTGCCGCCGGGACAGGGGTAGGAGATACGCAGTATTTT CATSGAAGTGVGDTQYF
many TRBD2 TRBJ2-3 TRBV7-2 TGTGCCACCGAGTGGAGCGGGAGATCGGGCACAGATACGCAGTATTTT CATEWSGRSGTDTQYF